The present TCR beta chain was sequenced within a study of Graves' ophthalmopathy and Graves' hyperthyroidism. Across the whole study: At the time of initial diagnosis and before any treatment, peripheral blood was collected.

The study enrolled ophthalmopathy donors with moderate-to-severe activity, CAS ≥3, NOSPECS ≥4 and duration under 3 months. On this clonotype itself: Sequence at one end of the junction differs from germline and may be a read error.

Researchers took RNA transcripts and amplified TCR beta CDR3 regions from them. HTBI-primed first-round RT-PCR preceded second-round multiplex PCR. In TCRdb, the multiplex PCR reads were re-called with MiXCR into one record per CDR3 protein. The profile shows some 150,000 distinct CDR3 sequences, 35% to 50% of them singletons. This CDR3 region has 15 residues. CDR1 is MDHEN, CDR2 SYDVKM, per germline. The receptor was derived from a man aged 30 to 45 with Graves' ophthalmopathy. This chain joins TRBV28 and TRBJ1-2; a possible D gene is TRBD1 (6 bases). The sample was peripheral blood. CDR3 sequence (DNA): TGTGCCATCAGTGAGCCGGGGGGCGACGCCTATGGCTACACCTTC. It is translated as CAISEPGGDAYGYTF.